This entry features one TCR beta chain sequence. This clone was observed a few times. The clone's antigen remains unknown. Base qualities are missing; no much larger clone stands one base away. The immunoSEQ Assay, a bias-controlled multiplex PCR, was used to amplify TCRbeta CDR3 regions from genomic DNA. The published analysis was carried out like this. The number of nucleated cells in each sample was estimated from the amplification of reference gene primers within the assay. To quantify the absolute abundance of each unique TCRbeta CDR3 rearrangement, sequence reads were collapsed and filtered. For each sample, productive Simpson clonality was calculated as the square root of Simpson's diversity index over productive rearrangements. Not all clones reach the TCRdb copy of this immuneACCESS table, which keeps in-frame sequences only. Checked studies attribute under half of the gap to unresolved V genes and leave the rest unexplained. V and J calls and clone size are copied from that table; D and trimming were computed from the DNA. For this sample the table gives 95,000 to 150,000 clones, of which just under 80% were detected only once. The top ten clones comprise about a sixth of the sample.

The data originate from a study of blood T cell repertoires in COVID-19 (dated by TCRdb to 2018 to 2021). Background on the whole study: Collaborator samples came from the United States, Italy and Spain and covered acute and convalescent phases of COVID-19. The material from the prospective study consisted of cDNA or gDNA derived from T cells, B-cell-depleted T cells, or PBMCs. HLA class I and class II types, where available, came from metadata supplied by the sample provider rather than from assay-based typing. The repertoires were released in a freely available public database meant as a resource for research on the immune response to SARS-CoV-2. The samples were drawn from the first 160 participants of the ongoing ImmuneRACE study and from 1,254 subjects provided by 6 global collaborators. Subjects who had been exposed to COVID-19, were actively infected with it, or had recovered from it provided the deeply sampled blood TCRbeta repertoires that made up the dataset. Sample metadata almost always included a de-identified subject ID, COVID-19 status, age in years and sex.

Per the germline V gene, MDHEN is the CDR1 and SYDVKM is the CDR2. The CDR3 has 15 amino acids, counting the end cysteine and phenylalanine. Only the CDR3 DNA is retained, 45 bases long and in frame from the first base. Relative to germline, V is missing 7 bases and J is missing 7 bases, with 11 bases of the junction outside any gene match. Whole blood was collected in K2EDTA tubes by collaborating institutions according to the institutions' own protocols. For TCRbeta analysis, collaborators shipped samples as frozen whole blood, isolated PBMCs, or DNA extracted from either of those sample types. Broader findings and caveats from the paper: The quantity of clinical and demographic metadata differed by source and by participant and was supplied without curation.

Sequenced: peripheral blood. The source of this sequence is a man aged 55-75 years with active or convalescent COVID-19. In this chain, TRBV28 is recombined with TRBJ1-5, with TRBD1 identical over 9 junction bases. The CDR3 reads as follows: CASKPQGAGGQPQHF. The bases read TGTGCCAGCAAGCCACAGGGGGCAGGCGGACAGCCCCAGCATTTT.